A selection of T cell receptor beta chains follows, all from one sample in a study of blood T cell repertoires in COVID-19. Sequencing used immunoSEQ multiplex PCR; TCRdb keeps in-frame clones, though not all of them. The data hold a few hundred thousand clones, with 90% observed a single time. The sequenced material came from peripheral blood. The source is a woman aged 40 to 50 with acute or convalescent COVID-19. CDR3s include the opening cysteine and the closing phenylalanine or tryptophan. Only part of the rows carry a size: once, few, many, or a class if the clone is expanded.

clone_size	v_call	cdr3_aa
-	TRBV30	CAWSPGRGSGNTIYF
-	TRBV15	CATSRGGGVGANVLTF
-	TRBV29-1	CSAQLGQRLTGELFF
-	TRBV11-2	CASSRSTGRFHSGNTIYF
-	TRBV4-1	CASRDGQGQETQYF
-	TRBV24-1	CASLDRDRGKKPEAFF
-	TRBV10-2	CASSRGQGQLPQHF
once	TRBV19	CASIRLAEPNTGELFF
-	TRBV24-1	CATSDGTGNEKLFF
-	TRBV9	CASSSAGSWYGYTF
-	TRBV5-1	CASSPARDRRHGYTF
-	TRBV19	CASSLQGAPDQPQHF
-	TRBV5-1	CASSSGSGNTIYF
-	TRBV5-1	CASSPTAGRGEKLFF
-	TRBV7-8	CASSDDRGRFEAFF
-	TRBV10-1	CASSETWETGELFF
-	TRBV5-1	CASSLDGTEAFF
-	TRBV7-2	CASSLDPGGAAFF
-	TRBV11-2	CASSHKQDSPNQPQHF
-	TRBV30	CAWSPGRGNSPLHF